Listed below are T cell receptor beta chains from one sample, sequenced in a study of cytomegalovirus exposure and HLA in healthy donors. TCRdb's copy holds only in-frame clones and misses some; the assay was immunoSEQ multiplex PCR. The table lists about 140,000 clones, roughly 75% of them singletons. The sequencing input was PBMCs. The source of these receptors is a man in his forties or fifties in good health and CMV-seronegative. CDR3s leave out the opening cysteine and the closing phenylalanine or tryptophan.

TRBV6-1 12 ASSPGQGRYGYT
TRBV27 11 ASSLRGAGELF
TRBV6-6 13 ASSSAGGSENIQY
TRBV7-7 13 ASSLRPTGDETQY
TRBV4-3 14 ASRRDRTTTNEKLF
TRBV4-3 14 ASSQDRQGSNSPLH
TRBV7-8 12 ASTLDPRGTEAF
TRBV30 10 AWPDSRYGYT
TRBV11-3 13 ASSNGQGENTEAF
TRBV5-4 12 ASTLGRGEYEQY
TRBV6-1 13 ASSVGGTGVYGYT
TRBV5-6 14 ASSLGAGVKGRSQH
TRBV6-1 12 AGSFEGANQPQH
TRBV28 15 ASRPTGIRNYNSPLH
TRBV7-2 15 ASSFWSATGFRETQY
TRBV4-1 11 ASSLGVHTEAF
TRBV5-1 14 ASSLEASGDPYEQY
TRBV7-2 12 ASSTYRVNYGYT
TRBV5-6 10 ASSSLERGVY
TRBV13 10 ASSEGLAAQY